A single sample gave rise to the 17 T cell receptor beta chains below, sequenced in a study of CD8+ T cells in alopecia areata. Treatment reported: oral pan-JAK inhibitor, 5-10 mg twice daily. Following RNA extraction, reverse transcription yielded cDNA that acted as the sequencing template. The data were produced by immunoSEQ multiplex PCR, yet TCRdb's version contains in-frame clones alone and is incomplete. The sample has 87,000 or so clones, about two thirds seen once. The sample consisted of CD8+ T cells sorted from blood, taken at week 44, from a patient treated with tofacitinib. Receptors were obtained from a human donor with alopecia areata.

The V call is TRBV9, the J call TRBJ1-1; D is unresolved. V was shortened by 1 base and J by 1 base, with 2 bases between the two germline ends. CDR3 length equals 12 residues. CDR1 and CDR2 (germline): SGDLS, YYNGEE. The CDR3 reads CASSVQNTEAFF. The CDR3 DNA sequence: TGTGCCAGCAGCGTACAGAACACTGAAGCTTTCTTT. The entire variable domain, with the rest obtained from reference TRBV9 and TRBJ1-1, is as follows: DSGVTQTPKHLITATGQRVTLRCSPRSGDLSVYWYQQSLDQGLQFLIQYYNGEERAKGNILERFSAQQFPDLHSELNLSSLELGDSALYFCASSVQNTEAFFGQGTRLTVV.

The V gene is TRBV6-6, the J gene TRBJ1-1; D not certain. Germline values: CDR1 MNHNY, CDR2 SVGAGI (reference sequence). The CDR3 loop spans 13 amino acids. V was cut by 2 bases and J by 0 bases, with 4 bases left in between. For the CDR3, the DNA is TGTGCCAGCAGTTACGATATGAACACTGAAGCTTTCTTT. Protein: CASSYDMNTEAFF.

This chain uses TRBV12-5 with TRBJ2-7, with 10 bases lining up with TRBD2. CDR1 is LGHNT and CDR2 is FRNRAP in the germline V gene. J gave up 1 base and V 1 base, and 4 bases lay outside the gene matches. The CDR3 extends over 16 amino acids. CDR3 protein: CASGLAGSGGSYEQYF. In DNA form, the CDR3 reads TGTGCTAGTGGTTTGGCTGGTAGCGGGGGGTCCTACGAGCAGTACTTC.

The chain is built from TRBV6-1 and TRBJ2-7; D uncertain. CDR1 and CDR2 from the germline V gene are MNHNS and SASEGT. This CDR3 has 15 residues. The V end lost 5 bases, the J end lost 4 bases, and 18 bases lay between the germline ends. CDR3 sequence (DNA): TGTGCCAGCAGTCCTGGGTCTCACGGGCTTTACGAGCAGTACTTC. Translating it yields CASSPGSHGLYEQYF.

The rearrangement uses TRBV2 and TRBJ2-7; TRBD1 is a possible D gene (6 bases). The germline V gene has CDR1 SNHLY and CDR2 FYNNEI. Trimming pared 11 bases from V and 2 bases from J, leaving 13 bases between. This CDR3 region has 12 residues. The CDR3 protein is CAGRDKTYEQYF. Written as DNA, the CDR3 is TGTGCCGGCCGGGACAAAACCTACGAGCAGTACTTC.

The genes are TRBV25-1 and TRBJ1-1, with D hard to call. Per the germline V gene, CDR1 is MGHDK and CDR2 is SYGVNS. The CDR3 runs 12 residues. Deletions cut 3 bases from V and 4 bases from J, with 6 bases between. The DNA of the CDR3 is TGTGCCAGCAGTGAGGGAGCCACTGAAGCTTTCTTT. Translated: CASSEGATEAFF. The variable domain in full, with the rest retrieved from reference TRBV25-1 and TRBJ1-1, is EADIYQTPRYLVIGTGKKITLECSQTMGHDKMYWYQQDPGMELHLIHYSYGVNSTEKGDLSSESTVSRIRTEHFPLTLESARPSHTSQYLCASSEGATEAFFGQGTRLTVV.

This clone was picked up one time. This chain uses TRBV9 with TRBJ1-1; D ambiguous. Per the germline V gene, CDR1 is SGDLS and CDR2 is YYNGEE. The CDR3 runs to 14 residues. The V end was cut by 2 bases, the J end by 1 base, with 9 bases between. The CDR3 DNA sequence: TGTGCCAGCAGCGTGAGCGGTTCGAACACTGAAGCTTTCTTT. Its translation is CASSVSGSNTEAFF.

This clone was seen a single time. J is TRBJ2-1 and V is TRBV25-1; 9 nucleotides line up with TRBD2. There are 13 residues in the CDR3. Germline CDR1 reads MGHDK; CDR2 reads SYGVNS. V lost 3 bases to trimming and J lost 10 bases; unmatched junction nucleotides: 4. For the CDR3, the DNA is TGTGCCAGCAGTGATCCTAGCGGGGACGAGCAGTTCTTC. Encoded protein: CASSDPSGDEQFF.

This clone is labeled as medium-sized (0.01 to 0.1%). The chain links TRBV6-6 to TRBJ2-1; D unresolved. This CDR3 contains 12 residues. V dropped 7 bases and J dropped 4 bases, with 8 bases sitting between them. From germline, CDR1 is MNHNY and CDR2 SVGAGI (reference sequence). The CDR3 DNA reads TGTGCCAGCAATAGGCCTTACAATGAGCAGTTCTTC. Translation: CASNRPYNEQFF.

This clone has more than one count but fewer than ten. The chain couples TRBV13 to TRBJ2-1, with 7 nucleotides matching TRBD2. Per the germline V gene, CDR1 is PRHDT and CDR2 is FYEKMQ (reference sequence). J lost 8 bases, V lost 4 bases, and 11 bases had no gene match. This CDR3 has 15 residues. CDR3 region: CASSSGLEGIDEQFF. The CDR3 nucleotides read TGTGCCAGCAGCTCAGGACTAGAGGGGATCGATGAGCAGTTCTTC.

In its sample, this clone was seen a few times. This chain's CDR3 is CASSTDPSYEQYF. CDR3 bases: TGCGCCAGCTCCACCGATCCGTCCTACGAGCAGTACTTC. The gene calls are TRBV5-1 and TRBJ2-7; D is unclear. This CDR3 is built from 13 residues. V lost 7 bases and J 1 base, leaving 12 bases between the germline ends. Germline CDR1 and CDR2: SGHRS and YFSETQ.

This chain joins TRBV29-1 and TRBJ2-1; 9 bases agree with TRBD1. CDR3 size: 15 residues. The V segment lost 6 bases and the J segment 8 bases; nucleotides outside the gene matches: 14. Germline CDR1 SQVTM, CDR2 ANQGSEA. The CDR3 reads CSVQTGGWLADEQFF. CDR3 sequence (DNA): TGCAGCGTGCAAACAGGGGGCTGGCTAGCGGATGAGCAGTTCTTC.

This clone appeared a single time. This chain links TRBV5-1 with TRBJ2-1; maybe TRBD2 (5 bases). V was trimmed by 0 bases and J by 0 bases, leaving 16 bases between them. Per germline, CDR1 SGHRS and CDR2 YFSETQ. The CDR3 length is 18 residues. The CDR3 DNA reads TGCGCCAGCAGCTTGGCTCCCATGAGCGGAATCTCCTACAATGAGCAGTTCTTC. This sequence encodes CASSLAPMSGISYNEQFF. Looking up the rest from reference TRBV5-1 and TRBJ2-1 gives the full variable domain: KAGVTQTPRYLIKTRGQQVTLSCSPISGHRSVSWYQQTPGQGLQFLFEYFSETQRNKGNFPGRFSGRQFSNSRSEMNVSTLELGDSALYLCASSLAPMSGISYNEQFFGPGTRLTVL.

The J gene is TRBJ1-5, the V gene TRBV4-3; no definite D call. The germline CDR1 and CDR2 sequences are LGHNA and YSLEER. V was clipped by 0 bases and J by 9 bases, with 12 bases between them. The CDR3 spans 14 residues. CDR3: CASSQDYGSGPQHF. The DNA of the CDR3 is TGCGCCAGCAGCCAAGATTACGGATCCGGGCCCCAGCATTTT.

The V gene is TRBV9, the J gene TRBJ1-1; D unresolved. The CDR3 runs to 13 residues. V was clipped by 4 bases and J by 1 base, with 8 bases between them. Per the germline V gene, CDR1 is SGDLS and CDR2 is YYNGEE. CDR3 loop: CASSRRENTEAFF. The CDR3 coding sequence is TGTGCCAGCAGCCGACGGGAGAACACTGAAGCTTTCTTT.

This clone was seen a handful of times. V usage is TRBV14 and J usage is TRBJ2-1, with TRBD2 identical over 9 bases. This CDR3 is 16 amino acids long. Per germline, CDR1 SGHDN and CDR2 FVKESK. The J segment lost 3 bases and the V segment lost 3 bases, leaving 6 bases of the junction unmatched. For the CDR3, the DNA is TGTGCCAGCAGCCAGGGCGGGGGGGCTATCTACAATGAGCAGTTCTTC. Translated: CASSQGGGAIYNEQFF.

The rearrangement uses TRBV11-2 and TRBJ2-3, with D unclear. The germline CDR1 and CDR2 sequences are SGHAT and FQNNGV. The CDR3 runs to 16 residues. Trimming took off 1 base at V and 5 bases at J, with 16 bases between the two ends. CDR3 nucleotides: TGTGCCAGCAGCTTAGTGGTGTCGGCGGAACAAGATACGCAGTATTTT. It translates to CASSLVVSAEQDTQYF.